This T cell receptor beta chain was recovered during a study of monozygotic twins with inflammatory bowel disease. The input for each TCR library was around 3,200 ng of total RNA. TCRdb reanalyzed the 5' RACE reads, giving one entry per CDR3 protein sequence and no DNA. The repertoire shows about 350,000 distinct CDR3 sequences; the top ten hold approximately 2%. Study observations and caveats: Repertoire likeness was no different across concordant and discordant twins, perhaps owing to restricted power. Differing T cell subtypes remained indistinguishable.

In regard to this clonotype: Antigen unknown.

This TCR came from a human donor with ulcerative colitis or Crohn's disease, or a healthy co-twin of an affected twin (not recorded which). The sequenced sample was blood.

CDR3: CASSLSPGANVLTF. The chain carries TRBV12-3 or TRBV12-4 and TRBJ2-6. The CDR3 loop spans 14 amino acids.